Following are 13 T cell receptor beta chains from one sample sequenced in a study of blood T cell repertoires in COVID-19. Profiling relied on immunoSEQ multiplex PCR, and the TCRdb table lists in-frame clones only, not all of them. The table lists tens of thousands of clones, 75% to 90% of them singletons, with 25% to 30% in the top ten. Sequences were obtained from peripheral blood. These receptors all come from an elderly woman with COVID-19, enrolled during active disease.

The CDR3: CASSTTGNTGELFF. The CDR3 DNA sequence: TGCGCCAGCAGCACGACAGGGAACACCGGGGAGCTGTTTTTT. This chain uses TRBV5-1 with TRBJ2-2, with D possibly TRBD1 on 6 matching bases. This CDR3 contains 14 residues. V was pared by 4 bases and J by 1 base, with 8 bases between. Germline V gene sequence: CDR1 SGHRS, CDR2 YFSETQ.

DNA for the CDR3: TGTGCCAGCAGCCTTGACATGAACACTGAAGCTTTCTTT. As protein: CASSLDMNTEAFF. V is TRBV7-9 and J is TRBJ1-1; unclear D gene. CDR1 is SEHNR, CDR2 FQNEAQ, per germline (reference sequence). The ends were cut back, 5 bases at V and 0 bases at J, with 7 bases in the middle. The length of the CDR3 is 13 residues.

The V and J genes are TRBV2 and TRBJ2-7; possible D gene TRBD2, 6 bases. The V end was cut by 4 bases, the J end by 0 bases, with 7 bases between. The germline V gene encodes CDR1 SNHLY and CDR2 FYNNEI. The CDR3 loop spans 13 amino acids. Here the CDR3 DNA reads TGTGCCAGCAGTGGGGACTCCTCCTACGAGCAGTACTTC. Its translation: CASSGDSSYEQYF.

This clone was seen just once. The chain combines TRBV5-1 with TRBJ1-4; 9 bases match TRBD1. The CDR3 is 14 residues long. J lost 5 bases, V lost 4 bases, and 3 bases had no gene match. Germline assignment: CDR1 SGHRS and CDR2 YFSETQ. CDR3 nucleotide sequence: TGCGCCAGCAGCCCTGGACAGGGGAATGAAAAACTGTTTTTT. It encodes CASSPGQGNEKLFF.

In this sample, this clone turned up a few times. The chain couples TRBV4-1 to TRBJ2-2; TRBD1 aligns across 11 bases. This CDR3 is 15 amino acids long. Germline V gene sequence: CDR1 MGHRA, CDR2 YSYEKL. V trimming: 4 bases; J trimming: 7 bases; junction bases outside the gene matches: 5. The CDR3 DNA reads TGCGCCAGCAGCCCAAGGGACAGGGGGAGCGGGGAGCTGTTTTTT. As protein: CASSPRDRGSGELFF.

J is TRBJ2-1 and V is TRBV6-4; TRBD2 matches at 7 bases. Germline V gene data show CDR1 as MRHNA and CDR2 as SNTAGT. J was trimmed by 4 bases and V by 0 bases; bases with no gene match: 3. The CDR3 is 15 amino acids. The CDR3 DNA follows: TGTGCCAGCAGTGACTCAAGCGGGGCTTACAATGAGCAGTTCTTC. Amino acids: CASSDSSGAYNEQFF.

This rearrangement joins TRBV10-1 to TRBJ1-1, with TRBD1 as a possible D gene (6 bases). The germline V gene encodes CDR1 WNHNN and CDR2 SYGVQD (reference sequence). This CDR3 has 16 amino acids. Trimming cost V 4 bases and J 1 base, with 16 bases left between them. The DNA of the CDR3 is TGCGCCAGCAGTGGGTCCATTTGGACAGCGAACACTGAAGCTTTCTTT. It translates to CASSGSIWTANTEAFF.

This clone has only a few counts. The chain has TRBV2 and TRBJ1-2, with a tentative D call TRBD1 (5 bases). This CDR3 is 14 amino acids long. V lost 6 bases to trimming and J lost 3 bases, with 14 bases between them. CDR1 and CDR2 (germline): SNHLY, FYNNEI. The CDR3 coding sequence is TGTGCCAGCAGCGAGAGACAGACCGACTATGGCTACACCTTC. Translated, it gives CASSERQTDYGYTF.

The chain couples TRBV5-4 to TRBJ2-1, with 7 bases that match TRBD2. V trimming: 4 bases; J trimming: 0 bases; junction bases outside the gene matches: 7. The germline CDR1 and CDR2 sequences are SGHNT and YYREEE (reference sequence). This CDR3 spans 16 amino acids. CDR3 loop: CASSPWRGSSYNEQFF. CDR3 sequence (DNA): TGTGCCAGCAGCCCGTGGCGGGGGAGCTCCTACAATGAGCAGTTCTTC. Combining the CDR3 with reference TRBV5-4 and TRBJ2-1 gives the whole variable domain ETGVTQSPTHLIKTRGQQVTLRCSSQSGHNTVSWYQQALGQGPQFIFQYYREEENGRGNFPPRFSGLQFPNYSSELNVNALELDDSALYLCASSPWRGSSYNEQFFGPGTRLTVL.

V is TRBV27 and J is TRBJ2-3, with 13 bases matching TRBD2. This CDR3 has 16 residues. Germline CDR1 and CDR2: MNHEY and SMNVEV (reference sequence). V lost 6 bases to trimming and J lost 8 bases; unmatched junction nucleotides: 11. CDR3 loop: CASSRTSGGGMGTQYF. Written as DNA, the CDR3 is TGTGCCAGCAGCCGGACTAGCGGGGGAGGAATGGGTACGCAGTATTTT.

Remarks on this clone: The junction shows a germline mismatch at one end, possibly a read error. This chain links TRBV7-8 with TRBJ2-5, with 12 bases that match TRBD2. CDR3 length: 14 amino acids. Germline V lookup: CDR1 SGHVS, CDR2 FQNEAQ. The CDR3 coding sequence is TGTGCCAGCAGCCTAGCGGGGGGGCCTGAGACCCAGTACTTC. Translation gives CASSLAGGPETQYF. Full variable domain (missing parts from reference TRBV7-8 and TRBJ2-5): GAGVSQSPRYKVAKRGQDVALRCDPISGHVSLFWYQQALGQGPEFLTYFQNEAQLDKSGLPSDRFFAERPEGSVSTLKIQRTQQEDSAVYLCASSLAGGPETQYFGPGTRLLVL.

The chain has TRBV14 and TRBJ1-1; D is possibly TRBD1 (5 bases). V was cut by 5 bases and J by 0 bases, with 22 bases left in between. Germline assignment: CDR1 SGHDN and CDR2 FVKESK. This CDR3 contains 18 residues. The CDR3 nucleotides read TGTGCCAGCAGCTACCTTGGGAGGGGACCCGCGGTGAACACTGAAGCTTTCTTT. Its protein is CASSYLGRGPAVNTEAFF.

This chain connects TRBV24-1 to TRBJ2-3; D gene uncertain. CDR1 KGHDR and CDR2 SFDVKD come from the germline V gene. CDR3 length: 14 amino acids. The germline V and J ends were trimmed by 3 bases and 2 bases, with 8 bases remaining between them. CDR3 nucleotides: TGTGCCACCAGTGATAAATCCTCCACAGATACGCAGTATTTT. Encoded protein: CATSDKSSTDTQYF.